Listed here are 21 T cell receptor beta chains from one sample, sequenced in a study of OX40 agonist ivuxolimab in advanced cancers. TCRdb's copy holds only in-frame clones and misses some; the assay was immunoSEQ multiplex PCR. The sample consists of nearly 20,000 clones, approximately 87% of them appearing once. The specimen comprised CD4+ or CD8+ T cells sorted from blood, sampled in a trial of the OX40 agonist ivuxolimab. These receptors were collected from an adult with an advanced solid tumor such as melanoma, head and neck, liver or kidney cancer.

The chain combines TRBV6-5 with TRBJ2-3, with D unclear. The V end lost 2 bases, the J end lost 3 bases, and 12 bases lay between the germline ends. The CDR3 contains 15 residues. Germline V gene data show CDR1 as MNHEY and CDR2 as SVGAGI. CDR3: CASSYQSSLTDTQYF. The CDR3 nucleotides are TGTGCCAGCAGTTACCAGAGTTCGTTAACAGATACGCAGTATTTT.

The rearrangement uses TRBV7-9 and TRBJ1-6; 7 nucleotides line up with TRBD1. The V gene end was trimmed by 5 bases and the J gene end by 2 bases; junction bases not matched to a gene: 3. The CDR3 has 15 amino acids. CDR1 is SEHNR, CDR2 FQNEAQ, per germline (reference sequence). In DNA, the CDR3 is TGTGCCAGCAGCCCCACAGGGGCCTATAATTCACCCCTCCACTTT. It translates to CASSPTGAYNSPLHF.

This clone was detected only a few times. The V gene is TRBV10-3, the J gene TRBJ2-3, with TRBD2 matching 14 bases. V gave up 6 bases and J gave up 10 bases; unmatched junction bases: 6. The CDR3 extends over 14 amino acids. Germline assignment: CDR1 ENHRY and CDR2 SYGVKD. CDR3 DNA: TGTGCCATCAGAGGACTAGCGGGGGGCTTGGCGCAGTATTTT. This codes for CAIRGLAGGLAQYF.

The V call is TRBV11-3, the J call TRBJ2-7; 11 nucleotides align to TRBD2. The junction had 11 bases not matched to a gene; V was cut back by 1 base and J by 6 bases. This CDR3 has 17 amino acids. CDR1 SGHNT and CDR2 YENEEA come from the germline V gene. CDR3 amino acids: CASSLVLAGGLAGEQYF. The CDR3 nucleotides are TGTGCCAGCAGCTTAGTTTTAGCGGGAGGGTTGGCTGGCGAGCAGTACTTC.

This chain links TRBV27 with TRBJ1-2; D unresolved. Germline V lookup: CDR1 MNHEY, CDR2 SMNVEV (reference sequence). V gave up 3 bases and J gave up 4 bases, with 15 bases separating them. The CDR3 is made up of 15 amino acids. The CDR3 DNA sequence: TGTGCCAGCAGTTTCTCCCGACGAACGACCTATGGCTACACCTTC. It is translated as CASSFSRRTTYGYTF.

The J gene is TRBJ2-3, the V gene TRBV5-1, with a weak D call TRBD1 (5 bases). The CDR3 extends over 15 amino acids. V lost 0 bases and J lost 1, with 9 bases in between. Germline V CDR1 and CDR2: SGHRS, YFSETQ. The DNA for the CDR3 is TGCGCCAGCAGCTTGGAGGGCAGGGGCACAGATACGCAGTATTTT. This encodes CASSLEGRGTDTQYF. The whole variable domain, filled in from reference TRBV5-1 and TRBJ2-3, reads KAGVTQTPRYLIKTRGQQVTLSCSPISGHRSVSWYQQTPGQGLQFLFEYFSETQRNKGNFPGRFSGRQFSNSRSEMNVSTLELGDSALYLCASSLEGRGTDTQYFGPGTRLTVL.

In DNA, the CDR3 is TGTGCCAGCTCACCAGCGACAGGGGTAATAGATACGCAGTATTTT. This translates into CASSPATGVIDTQYF. The chain is built from TRBV18 and TRBJ2-3; 8 bases align to TRBD1. Losses at the gene ends were 2 bases for V and 5 bases for J; bases not matched to a gene: 6. Germline V gives CDR1 KGHSH, CDR2 LQKENI. The length of the CDR3 is 15 residues.

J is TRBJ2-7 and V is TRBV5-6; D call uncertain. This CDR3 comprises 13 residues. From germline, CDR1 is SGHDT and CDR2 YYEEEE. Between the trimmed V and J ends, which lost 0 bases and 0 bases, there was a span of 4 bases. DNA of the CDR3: TGTGCCAGCAGCTTGGGGTTCTCCTACGAGCAGTACTTC. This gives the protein CASSLGFSYEQYF.

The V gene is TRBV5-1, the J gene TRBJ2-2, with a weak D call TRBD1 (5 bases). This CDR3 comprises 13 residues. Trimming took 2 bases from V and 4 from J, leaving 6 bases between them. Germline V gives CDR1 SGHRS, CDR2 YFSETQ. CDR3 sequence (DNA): TGCGCCAGCAGCTTCCAGGGCACCGGGGAGCTGTTTTTT. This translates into CASSFQGTGELFF.

As DNA, the CDR3 is TGTGCCAGCTCACCACCTAATGCAGGGACGGAGACCCAGTACTTC. This codes for CASSPPNAGTETQYF. The chain joins TRBV18 to TRBJ2-5, with D perhaps being TRBD1 or TRBD2 (5 bases each). This CDR3 has 15 residues. Germline assignment: CDR1 KGHSH and CDR2 LQKENI. The ends were cut back, 0 bases at V and 5 bases at J, with 13 bases in the middle.

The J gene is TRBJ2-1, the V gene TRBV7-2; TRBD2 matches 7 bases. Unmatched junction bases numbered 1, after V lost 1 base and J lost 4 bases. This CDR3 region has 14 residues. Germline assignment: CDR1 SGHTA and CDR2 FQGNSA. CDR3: CASSLDGRYNEQFF. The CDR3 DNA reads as TGTGCCAGCAGCTTAGACGGGAGGTACAATGAGCAGTTCTTC.

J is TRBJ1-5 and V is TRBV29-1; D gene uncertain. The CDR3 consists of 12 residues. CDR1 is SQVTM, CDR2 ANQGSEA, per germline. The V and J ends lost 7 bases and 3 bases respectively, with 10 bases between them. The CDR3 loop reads CSAGLNNQPQHF. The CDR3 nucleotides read TGCAGCGCCGGGCTGAACAATCAGCCCCAGCATTTT.

The CDR3 bases are TGCGCCAGCAGCTTGAACCCTAGCGGGGGGGGCACAGATACGCAGTATTTT. It is translated as CASSLNPSGGGTDTQYF. The chain recombines TRBV5-1 with TRBJ2-3; 12 positions match TRBD2. Germline V CDR1 and CDR2: SGHRS, YFSETQ. The J segment lost 1 base and the V segment lost 1 base, leaving 4 bases of the junction unmatched. The CDR3 is 17 residues long.

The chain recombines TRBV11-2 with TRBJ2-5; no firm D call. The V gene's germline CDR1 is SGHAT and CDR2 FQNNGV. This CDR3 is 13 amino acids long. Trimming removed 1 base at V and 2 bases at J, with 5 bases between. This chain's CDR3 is CASSLVGQETQYF. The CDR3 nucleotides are TGTGCCAGCAGCTTAGTGGGACAAGAGACCCAGTACTTC.

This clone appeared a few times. The CDR3 protein is CASSGKSVGQYF. CDR3 in DNA: TGTGCCAGTAGTGGAAAGTCGGTGGGGCAGTACTTC. J is TRBJ2-7 and V is TRBV19; D not resolved. From germline, CDR1 is LNHDA and CDR2 SQIVND (reference sequence). CDR3 length equals 12 residues. Trimming removed 5 bases from V and 9 bases from J, with 14 bases in between.

For the CDR3, the DNA is TGTGCCAGCAGCCCGGTATACACAGGGATGGAGAACACTGAAGCTTTCTTT. It yields the protein CASSPVYTGMENTEAFF. The V and J genes are TRBV5-5 and TRBJ1-1, with D maybe TRBD1 (6 bases). The V gene's germline CDR1 is SGHKS and CDR2 YYEKEE (reference sequence). This CDR3 comprises 17 residues. Trimming cost V 4 bases and J 1 base, with 20 bases left between them.

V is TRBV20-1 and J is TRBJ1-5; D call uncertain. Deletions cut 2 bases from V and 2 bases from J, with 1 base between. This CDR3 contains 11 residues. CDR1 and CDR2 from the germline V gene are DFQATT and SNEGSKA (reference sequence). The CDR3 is CSARRNQPQHF. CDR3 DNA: TGCAGTGCTAGACGCAATCAGCCCCAGCATTTT.

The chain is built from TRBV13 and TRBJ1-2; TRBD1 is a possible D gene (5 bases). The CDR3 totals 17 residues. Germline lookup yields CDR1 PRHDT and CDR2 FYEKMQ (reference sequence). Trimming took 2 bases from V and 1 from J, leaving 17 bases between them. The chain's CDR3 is CASSLWGGTASNYGYTF. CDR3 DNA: TGTGCCAGCAGCTTATGGGGTGGGACTGCAAGTAACTATGGCTACACCTTC.

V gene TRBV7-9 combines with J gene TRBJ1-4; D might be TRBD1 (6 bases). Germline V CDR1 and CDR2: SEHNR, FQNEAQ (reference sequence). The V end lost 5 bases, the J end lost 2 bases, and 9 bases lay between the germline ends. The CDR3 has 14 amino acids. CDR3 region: CASSPGATNEKLFF. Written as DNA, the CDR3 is TGTGCCAGCAGCCCAGGGGCTACTAATGAAAAACTGTTTTTT.

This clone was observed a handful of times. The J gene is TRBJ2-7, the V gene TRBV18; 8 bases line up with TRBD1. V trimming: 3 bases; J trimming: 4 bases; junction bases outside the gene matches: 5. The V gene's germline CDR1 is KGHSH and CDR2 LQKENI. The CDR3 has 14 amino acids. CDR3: CASSPTGDSYEQYF. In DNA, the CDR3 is TGTGCCAGCTCACCGACAGGGGACAGTTACGAGCAGTACTTC.

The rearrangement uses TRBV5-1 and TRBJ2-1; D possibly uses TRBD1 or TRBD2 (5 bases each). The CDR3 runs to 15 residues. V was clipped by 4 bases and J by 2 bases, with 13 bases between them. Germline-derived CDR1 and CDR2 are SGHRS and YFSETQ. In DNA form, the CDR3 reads TGCGCCAGCAGCACCGCCGGGACGACCTACAATGAGCAGTTCTTC. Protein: CASSTAGTTYNEQFF.